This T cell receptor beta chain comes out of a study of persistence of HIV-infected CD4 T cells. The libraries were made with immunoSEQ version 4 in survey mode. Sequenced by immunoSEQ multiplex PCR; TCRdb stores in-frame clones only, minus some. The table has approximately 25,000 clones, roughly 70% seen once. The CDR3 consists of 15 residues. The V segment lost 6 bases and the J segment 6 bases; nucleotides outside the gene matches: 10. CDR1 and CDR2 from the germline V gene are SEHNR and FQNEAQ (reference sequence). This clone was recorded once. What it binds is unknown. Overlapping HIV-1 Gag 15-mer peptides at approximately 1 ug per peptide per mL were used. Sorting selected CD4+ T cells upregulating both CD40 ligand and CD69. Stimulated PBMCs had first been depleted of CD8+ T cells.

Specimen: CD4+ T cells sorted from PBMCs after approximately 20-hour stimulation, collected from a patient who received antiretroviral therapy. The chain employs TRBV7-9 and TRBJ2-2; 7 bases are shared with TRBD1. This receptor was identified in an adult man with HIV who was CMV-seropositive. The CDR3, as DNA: TGTGCCAGCAGGTCGCAGGGGGATGAGTCCGGGGAGCTGTTTTTT. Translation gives CASRSQGDESGELFF.